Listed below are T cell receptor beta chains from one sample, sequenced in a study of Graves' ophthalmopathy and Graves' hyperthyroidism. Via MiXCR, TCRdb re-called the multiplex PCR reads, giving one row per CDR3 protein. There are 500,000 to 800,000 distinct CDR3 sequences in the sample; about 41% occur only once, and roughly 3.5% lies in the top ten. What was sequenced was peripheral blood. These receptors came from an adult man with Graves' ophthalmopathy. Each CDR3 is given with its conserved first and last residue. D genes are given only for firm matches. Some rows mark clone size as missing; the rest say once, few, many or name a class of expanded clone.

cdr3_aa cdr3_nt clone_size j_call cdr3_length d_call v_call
CATSSRGQGLFEQYF TGTGCCACCAGCTCGCGGGGACAGGGGCTTTTCGAGCAGTACTTC - TRBJ2-7 15 TRBD1 TRBV15
CAISELAGANVLTF TGTGCCATCAGTGAGTTGGCTGGGGCCAACGTCCTGACTTTC few TRBJ2-6 14 - TRBV10-3
CASRGLAGAQNIYEQYF TGTGCCAGCCGCGGACTAGCGGGGGCCCAAAACATATACGAGCAGTACTTC once TRBJ2-7 17 TRBD2 TRBV14
CASSLWTGLSNQPQHF TGTGCCAGCAGCTTATGGACAGGCCTTAGCAATCAGCCCCAGCATTTT many TRBJ1-5 16 TRBD1 TRBV7-9
CASSFPGQGAETQYF TGTGCCAGCAGCTTTCCGGGACAGGGGGCGGAGACCCAGTACTTC few TRBJ2-5 15 TRBD1 TRBV5-6
CAISENNNQPQHF TGTGCCATCAGTGAGAACAACAATCAGCCCCAGCATTTT many TRBJ1-5 13 - TRBV10-3
CATSRTGGEQYF TGTGCCACCAGCAGAACAGGGGGCGAGCAGTACTTC - TRBJ2-7 12 TRBD1 TRBV15
CASRHDRGQETQHF TGTGCCAGCAGACACGACAGGGGCCAAGAGACCCAGCATTTT - TRBJ1-5 14 TRBD1 TRBV5-6
CATSDPQGEETQYF TGTGCCACCAGTGACCCACAGGGGGAAGAGACCCAGTACTTC - TRBJ2-5 14 TRBD1 TRBV24-1
CASSHGRDRSSSGANVLTF TGTGCCAGCAGCCATGGCCGGGACAGAAGTAGCTCTGGGGCCAACGTCCTGACTTTC few TRBJ2-6 19 TRBD1 TRBV9
CASSQGLGGTQYF TGTGCCAGCAGCCAAGGACTAGGAGGGACCCAGTACTTC many TRBJ2-5 13 - TRBV4-2
CASSPGQVTGELFF TGTGCCAGCAGTCCGGGACAAGTCACCGGGGAGCTGTTTTTT many TRBJ2-2 14 - TRBV2